The clone carrying this TCR beta chain showed up just a few times. Its antigen is as yet unknown. The sample belongs to a study of cytomegalovirus exposure and HLA in healthy donors. The germline V gene encodes CDR1 LNHDA and CDR2 SQIVND (reference sequence). V was cut by 2 bases and J by 2 bases, with 3 bases left in between. The CDR3 loop spans 12 amino acids. Study results and limitations: It was reportedly the case that the classifier diagnosed cytomegalovirus status with high specificity and sensitivity.

The PCR was carried out with 60 Vbeta primers and 13 Jbeta primers. Sequencing was performed with immunoSEQ multiplex PCR; in TCRdb, only in-frame clones are kept and a portion is missing. The sample includes around 120,000 clones, roughly a tenth seen only once; the top ten take around 3%. Each donor was healthy, and each was a bone marrow donor. This chain joins TRBV19 and TRBJ1-2; D gene unclear. Sequencing was carried out using PBMCs. The TCR comes from a man aged 25-40 years in good health and CMV-seronegative. The CDR3 nucleotides are TGTGCCAGTAGTATACAGAACTATGGCTACACCTTC. Its protein is CASSIQNYGYTF.